A single sample is the source of the 8 T cell receptor beta chains below, sequenced in a study of identical twins. MiXCR was run by TCRdb on the 5' RACE reads, yielding one entry per CDR3 protein. The table has about 570,000 distinct CDR3 sequences, more than 9% seen once; the top ten hold 3%. The same sample was also studied in work on yellow fever vaccine responses in identical twins.

Material for sequencing was PBMCs. These receptors came from a woman between 18 and 30 years old in good health.

This clonotype appeared a few times. The rearrangement uses TRBV7-9 and TRBJ1-1; D is perhaps TRBD1 (6 bases). V was pared by 5 bases and J by 4 bases, with 14 bases between. This CDR3 has 14 amino acids. Germline-derived CDR1 and CDR2 are SEHNR and FQNEAQ (reference sequence). The DNA of the CDR3 is TGTGCCAGCAGCGTCAAACAGGGAGGCACTGAAGCTTTCTTT. The encoded protein is CASSVKQGGTEAFF. The whole variable domain, filled in from reference TRBV7-9 and TRBJ1-1, reads DTGVSQNPRHKITKRGQNVTFRCDPISEHNRLYWYRQTLGQGPEFLTYFQNEAQLEKSRLLSDRFSAERPKGSFSTLEIQRTEQGDSAMYLCASSVKQGGTEAFFGQGTRLTVV.

This clonotype showed up just a few times. The chain links TRBV2 to TRBJ2-1; D perhaps matches TRBD2 (6 bases). The germline V gene has CDR1 SNHLY and CDR2 FYNNEI. The CDR3 has 15 amino acids. Trimming cost V 1 base and J 4 bases, with 11 bases left between them. CDR3 sequence: CASSEDGSLYNEQFF. In DNA, the CDR3 is TGTGCCAGCAGTGAAGACGGGAGCTTGTACAATGAGCAGTTCTTC.

The V call is TRBV6-1, the J call TRBJ2-7; 9 bases fit TRBD1. From germline, CDR1 is MNHNS and CDR2 SASEGT. This CDR3 is 16 amino acids long. After removal of 6 bases from V and 6 bases from J, the junction contained 15 bases not matched to a gene. The DNA of the CDR3 is TGTGCCAGCAGCCCCAGACAGGGGGGGGCAAACGGCGAGCAGTACTTC. It is translated as CASSPRQGGANGEQYF.

In this sample, this clonotype turned up a few times. The CDR3 nucleotides read TGTGCCAGCAGCACTCGTCTCGGGTTGGTTGAGATCAATGAGCAGTTCTTC. Its protein is CASSTRLGLVEINEQFF. This chain joins TRBV6-2 or TRBV6-3 and TRBJ2-1; D uncertain. CDR1 MNHEY and CDR2 SVGEGT come from the germline V gene. The CDR3 spans 17 residues. Trimming took 6 bases from V and 6 from J, leaving 24 bases between them.

This clonotype was counted between two and nine times. V and J are TRBV12-3 or TRBV12-4 and TRBJ2-1; 7 bases map to TRBD1. Trimming at V came to 6 bases and at J to 7 bases, leaving 6 bases not matched to a gene. This CDR3 has 13 amino acids. CDR3 sequence reads: CASRPTGVNEQFF. In nucleotides, the CDR3 is TGTGCCAGCAGACCAACAGGGGTTAATGAGCAGTTCTTC.

This chain uses TRBV27 with TRBJ2-5; 9 bases are shared with TRBD1. The CDR3 length is 14 residues. Germline trimming cut 6 bases from V and 0 bases from J; bases unmatched to any gene: 2. Germline V gene sequence: CDR1 MNHEY, CDR2 SMNVEV (reference sequence). The CDR3 sequence: CASRGTGYQETQYF. In DNA, the CDR3 is TGTGCCAGCAGGGGGACAGGGTACCAAGAGACCCAGTACTTC.

This clonotype was recorded many times. This rearrangement joins TRBV5-5 to TRBJ1-2, with a possible D match to TRBD1 (5 bases). Trimming pared 1 base from V and 8 bases from J, leaving 12 bases between. The CDR3 runs 13 residues. Germline CDR1 is SGHKS and CDR2 is YYEKEE (reference sequence). CDR3 amino acids: CASSLKGETGYTF. The CDR3 DNA follows: TGTGCCAGCAGCTTGAAAGGGGAAACGGGCTACACCTTC.

The chain combines TRBV7-2 with TRBJ2-1; the match to TRBD1 covers 9 bases. This CDR3 region has 14 residues. V lost 1 base and J lost 8; bases outside the gene matches: 3. In germline, CDR1 is SGHTA, CDR2 FQGNSA. CDR3 nucleotides: TGTGCCAGCAGCTTAGACAGGGGGCGCGATGAGCAGTTCTTC. Its protein is CASSLDRGRDEQFF. Variable domain in full (rest from reference TRBV7-2 and TRBJ2-1): GAGVSQSPSNKVTEKGKDVELRCDPISGHTALYWYRQSLGQGLEFLIYFQGNSAPDKSGLPSDRFSAERTGGSVSTLTIQRTQQEDSAVYLCASSLDRGRDEQFFGPGTRLTVL.